This record concerns one T cell receptor (beta chain) sequence. The antigen is not known. Only in-frame clones appear in the TCRdb table, and some are missing; sequencing was by immunoSEQ multiplex PCR. The sample has 40,000 to 55,000 clones, about three quarters seen once. V dropped 5 bases and J dropped 1; count of bases not matched to a gene: 7. CDR3 length: 15 amino acids. CDR1 is SGHVS, CDR2 FNYEAQ, per germline. This record belongs to a study of T cell responses to AZD1222 COVID-19 vaccine. Whole-study findings and limits: Among spike-specific TCRs, nearly half reportedly target unmutated variant regions.

The sequencing used peripheral blood, collected on day 0 of AZD1222 vaccination. V usage is TRBV7-6 and J usage is TRBJ2-5; 7 bases agree with TRBD2. This clonotype was sampled from an adult in good health. The CDR3 DNA reads TGTGCCAGCAGCGTTCAGCGGGGCCCCCAAGAGACCCAGTACTTC. This gives the protein CASSVQRGPQETQYF.